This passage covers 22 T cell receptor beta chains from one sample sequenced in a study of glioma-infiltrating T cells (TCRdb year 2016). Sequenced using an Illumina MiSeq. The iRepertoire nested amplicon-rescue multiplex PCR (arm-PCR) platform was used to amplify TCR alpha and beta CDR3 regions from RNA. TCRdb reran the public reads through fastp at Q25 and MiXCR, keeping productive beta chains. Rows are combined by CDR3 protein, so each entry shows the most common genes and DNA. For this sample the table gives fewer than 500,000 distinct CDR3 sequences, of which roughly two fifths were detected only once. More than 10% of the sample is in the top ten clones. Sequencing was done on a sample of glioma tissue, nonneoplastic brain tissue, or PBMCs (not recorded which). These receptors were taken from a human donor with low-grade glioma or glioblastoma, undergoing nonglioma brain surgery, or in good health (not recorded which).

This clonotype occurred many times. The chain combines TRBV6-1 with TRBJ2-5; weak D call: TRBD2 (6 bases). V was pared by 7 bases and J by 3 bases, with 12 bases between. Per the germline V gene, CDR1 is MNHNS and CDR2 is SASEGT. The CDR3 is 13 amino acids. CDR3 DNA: TGTGCCAGCACCGATCGGGGGAAAGAGACCCAGTACTTC. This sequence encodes CASTDRGKETQYF.

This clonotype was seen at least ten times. The CDR3 DNA reads TGCGCCAGCAGCCAAGTAAGACAGTTACTCTATGGCTACACCTTC. Encoded protein: CASSQVRQLLYGYTF. V gene TRBV4-3 combines with J gene TRBJ1-2; maybe TRBD1 (5 bases). The CDR3 has 15 residues. Germline V gene lookup returns CDR1 LGHNA and CDR2 YSLEER. V lost 1 base and J lost 4, with 13 bases in between.

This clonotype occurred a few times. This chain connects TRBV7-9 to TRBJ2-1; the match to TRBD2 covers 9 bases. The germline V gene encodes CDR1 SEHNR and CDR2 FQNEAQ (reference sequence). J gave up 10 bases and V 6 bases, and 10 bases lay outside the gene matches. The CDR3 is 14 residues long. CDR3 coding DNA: TGTGCCAGCAGGCCCGGGCTAGCGGGAAAGGAGCAGTTCTTC. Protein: CASRPGLAGKEQFF.

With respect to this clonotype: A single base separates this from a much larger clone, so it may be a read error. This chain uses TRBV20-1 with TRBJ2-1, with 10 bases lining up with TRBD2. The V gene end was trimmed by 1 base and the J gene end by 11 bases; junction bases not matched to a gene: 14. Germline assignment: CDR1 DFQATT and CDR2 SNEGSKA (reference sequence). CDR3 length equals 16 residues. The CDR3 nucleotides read TGCAGTGCTAGAGGTAGTAGGTCTAGCGGGAGAAATAAGCAGTTCTTC. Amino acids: CSARGSRSSGRNKQFF.

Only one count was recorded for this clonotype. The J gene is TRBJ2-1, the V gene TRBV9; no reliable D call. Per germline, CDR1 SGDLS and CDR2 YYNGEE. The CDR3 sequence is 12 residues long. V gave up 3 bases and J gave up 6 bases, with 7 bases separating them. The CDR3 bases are TGTGCCAGCAGCGCTGAAGTCAATGAGCAGTTCTTC. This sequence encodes CASSAEVNEQFF.

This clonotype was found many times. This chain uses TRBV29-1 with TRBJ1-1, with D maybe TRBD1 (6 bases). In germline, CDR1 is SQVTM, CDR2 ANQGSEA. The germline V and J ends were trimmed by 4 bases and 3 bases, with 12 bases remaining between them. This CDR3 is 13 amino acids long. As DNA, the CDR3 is TGCAGCGTTGTCGGGGGGCCCTACACTGAAGCTTTCTTT. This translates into CSVVGGPYTEAFF.

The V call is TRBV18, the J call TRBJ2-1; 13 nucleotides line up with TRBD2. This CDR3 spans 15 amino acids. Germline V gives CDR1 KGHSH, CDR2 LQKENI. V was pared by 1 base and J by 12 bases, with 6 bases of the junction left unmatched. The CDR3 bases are TGTGCCAGCTCACCACGGACTAGCGGGAGAGTCGTGCAGTTCTTC. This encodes CASSPRTSGRVVQFF.

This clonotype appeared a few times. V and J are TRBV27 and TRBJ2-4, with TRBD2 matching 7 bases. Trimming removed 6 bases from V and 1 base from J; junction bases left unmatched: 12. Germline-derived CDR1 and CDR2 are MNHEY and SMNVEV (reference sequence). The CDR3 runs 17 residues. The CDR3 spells CASSPVGRDGAKNIQYF. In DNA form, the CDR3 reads TGTGCCAGCAGCCCCGTGGGGAGGGACGGGGCCAAAAACATTCAGTACTTC.

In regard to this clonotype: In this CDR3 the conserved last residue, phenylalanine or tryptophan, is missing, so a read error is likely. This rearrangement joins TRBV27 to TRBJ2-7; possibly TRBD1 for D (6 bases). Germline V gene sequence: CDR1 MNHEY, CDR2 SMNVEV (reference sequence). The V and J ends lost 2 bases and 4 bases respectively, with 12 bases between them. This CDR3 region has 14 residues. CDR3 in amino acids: CASSLRAGEYEQYL. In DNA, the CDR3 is TGTGCCAGCAGTTTAAGAGCAGGGGAGTACGAGCAGTACCTC.

Here the CDR3 DNA reads TGCGCCAGCAGCCCCTCCGGGGGCGACGAGACCCAGTACTTC. The encoded protein is CASSPSGGDETQYF. This chain links TRBV5-1 with TRBJ2-5; the D gene could be TRBD1 or TRBD2 (6 bases each). The germline V gene encodes CDR1 SGHRS and CDR2 YFSETQ. This CDR3 has 14 residues. The V end was cut by 4 bases, the J end by 5 bases, with 15 bases between.

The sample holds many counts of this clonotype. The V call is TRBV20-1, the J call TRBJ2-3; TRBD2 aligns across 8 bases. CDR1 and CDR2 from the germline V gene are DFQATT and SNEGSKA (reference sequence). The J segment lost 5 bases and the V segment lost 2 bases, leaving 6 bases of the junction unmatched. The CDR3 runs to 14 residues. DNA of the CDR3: TGCAGTGCTAGAAAGACTAGCGTTGGAGATACGCAGTATTTT. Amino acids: CSARKTSVGDTQYF.

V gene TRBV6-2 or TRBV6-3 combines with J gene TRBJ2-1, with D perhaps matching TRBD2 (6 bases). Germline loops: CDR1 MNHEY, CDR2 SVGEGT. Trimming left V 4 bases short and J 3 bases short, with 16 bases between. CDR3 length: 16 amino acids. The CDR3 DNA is TGTGCCAGCAGTTCCCCGGGACTGGTGGTCTACAATGAGCAGTTCTTC. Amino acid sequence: CASSSPGLVVYNEQFF.

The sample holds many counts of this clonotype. DNA of the CDR3: TGTGCCAGCAGTCCACGACAGGGGGCCTACGAGCAGTACTTC. It codes for CASSPRQGAYEQYF. V and J are TRBV6-2 or TRBV6-3 and TRBJ2-7; TRBD1 agrees at 9 bases. Germline CDR1 is MNHEY and CDR2 is SVGEGT. The ends lost 5 bases at V and 2 bases at J; junction bases unmatched: 4. The CDR3 is 14 residues long.

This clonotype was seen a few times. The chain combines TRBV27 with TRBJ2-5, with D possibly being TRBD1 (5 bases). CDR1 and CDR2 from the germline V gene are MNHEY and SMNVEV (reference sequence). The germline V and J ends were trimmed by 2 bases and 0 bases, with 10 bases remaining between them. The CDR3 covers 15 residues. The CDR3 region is CASSLRPQDQETQYF. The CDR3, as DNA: TGTGCCAGCAGTTTAAGGCCACAGGACCAAGAGACCCAGTACTTC.

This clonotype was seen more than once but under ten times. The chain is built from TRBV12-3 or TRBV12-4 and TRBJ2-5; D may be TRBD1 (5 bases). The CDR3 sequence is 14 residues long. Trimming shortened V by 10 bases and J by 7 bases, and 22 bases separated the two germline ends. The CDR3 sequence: CATIREPPMGTQYF. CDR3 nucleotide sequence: TGTGCCACCATCAGGGAACCTCCGATGGGGACCCAGTACTTC.

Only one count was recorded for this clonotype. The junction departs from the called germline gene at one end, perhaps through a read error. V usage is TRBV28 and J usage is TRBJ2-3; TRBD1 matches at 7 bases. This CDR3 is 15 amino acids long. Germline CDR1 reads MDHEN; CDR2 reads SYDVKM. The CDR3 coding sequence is TGTGCCAGCAGCCTACAGGGGCGGAGCACAGGTACGCAGTATTTT. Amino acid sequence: CASSLQGRSTGTQYF.

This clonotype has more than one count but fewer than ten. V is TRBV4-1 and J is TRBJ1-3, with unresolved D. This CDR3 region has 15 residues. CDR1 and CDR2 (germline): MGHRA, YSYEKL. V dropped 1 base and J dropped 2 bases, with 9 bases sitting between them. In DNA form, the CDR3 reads TGCGCCAGCAGCCAAGGAGGGTTCCCTGGAAACACCATATATTTT. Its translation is CASSQGGFPGNTIYF.

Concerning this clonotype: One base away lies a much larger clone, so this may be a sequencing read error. CDR3 sequence: CASSLWGWTQYF. DNA for the CDR3: TGTGCCAGCAGTTTATGGGGTTGGACCCAGTACTTC. The gene calls are TRBV28 and TRBJ2-5; D remains ambiguous. V was cut by 0 bases and J by 7 bases, with 6 bases left in between. Germline-derived CDR1 and CDR2 are MDHEN and SYDVKM. This CDR3 region has 12 residues. The variable domain in full, completed from reference TRBV28 and TRBJ2-5, reads DVKVTQSSRYLVKRTGEKVFLECVQDMDHENMFWYRQDPGLGLRLIYFSYDVKMKEKGDIPEGYSVSREKKERFSLILESASTNQTSMYLCASSLWGWTQYFGPGTRLLVL.

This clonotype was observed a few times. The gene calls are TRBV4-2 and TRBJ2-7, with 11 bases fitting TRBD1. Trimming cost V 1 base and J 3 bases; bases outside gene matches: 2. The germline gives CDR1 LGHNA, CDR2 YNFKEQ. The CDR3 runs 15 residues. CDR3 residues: CASSQADRGHYEQYF. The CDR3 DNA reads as TGTGCCAGCAGCCAAGCGGACAGGGGGCACTACGAGCAGTACTTC.

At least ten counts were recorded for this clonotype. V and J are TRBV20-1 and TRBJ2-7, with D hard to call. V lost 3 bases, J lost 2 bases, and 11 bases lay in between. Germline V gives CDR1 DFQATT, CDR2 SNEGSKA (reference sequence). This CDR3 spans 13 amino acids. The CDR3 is CSASGDVTYEQYF. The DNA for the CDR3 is TGCAGTGCTAGTGGCGACGTTACCTACGAGCAGTACTTC.

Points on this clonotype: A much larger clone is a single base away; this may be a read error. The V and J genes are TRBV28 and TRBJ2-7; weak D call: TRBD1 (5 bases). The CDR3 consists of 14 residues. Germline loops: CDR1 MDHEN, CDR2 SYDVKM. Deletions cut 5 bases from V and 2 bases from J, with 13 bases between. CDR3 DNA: TGTGCCAGCAGTCCCCTCAGGGTTACCTACGAGCAGTACTTC. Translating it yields CASSPLRVTYEQYF.

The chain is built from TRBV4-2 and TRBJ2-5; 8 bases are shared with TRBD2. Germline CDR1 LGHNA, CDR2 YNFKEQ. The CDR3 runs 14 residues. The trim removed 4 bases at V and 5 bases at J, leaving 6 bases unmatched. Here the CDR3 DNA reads TGTGCCAGCAGCCCAGCGGGAGTATCTGAGACCCAGTACTTC. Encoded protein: CASSPAGVSETQYF.